This entry is about one TCR beta chain. Its antigen is as yet unknown. This entry belongs to a study of T-cell reconstitution after alpha-beta-depleted transplantation in children. Study findings and constraints: It was reported that alpha-beta T cells came from several hundred expanded graft clones (about two months after transplant).

It was with unique molecular identifiers that the TCRbeta library was prepared. TCRdb itself ran the PCR reads through MiXCR, one entry per CDR3 protein. The table lists approximately 120,000 distinct CDR3 sequences, about 9.9% of them singletons. The source is a girl under three years old who had a stem cell transplant for combined immunodeficiency, so the T cells may come from the graft donor. Sequencing was performed on PBMCs, mostly from graft donor cells, taken 180 days after TCRalphabeta/CD19-depleted stem cell transplant.

CDR3 loop: CASSLGPSSYNEQFF. CDR3 nucleotides: TGTGCCAGCAGCTTAGGTCCGAGCTCCTACAATGAGCAGTTCTTC. V usage is TRBV7-9 and J usage is TRBJ2-1; D is uncertain. V lost 1 base to trimming and J lost 0 bases, with 7 bases between them. In germline, CDR1 is SEHNR, CDR2 FQNEAQ (reference sequence). This CDR3 has 15 residues.